This TCR beta chain was captured by sequencing in a study of blood T cell repertoires in COVID-19. As for the study in general: Samples of COVID-19 (acute and convalescent) were obtained from the United States, Italy and Spain. The analysed material was cDNA or gDNA that came from T cells, B-cell-depleted T cells, or PBMCs.

CDR3 length: 14 amino acids. Germline V gene lookup returns CDR1 SGHNT and CDR2 YYREEE (reference sequence). Trimming took off 3 bases at V and 2 bases at J, with 9 bases between the two ends. Original handling: The authors estimated nucleated cell counts from reference gene primer amplification. The assay was immunoSEQ multiplex PCR, and TCRdb's table has in-frame clones only and misses some. V, J and clone size are taken as reported in that table, and D and trimming were inferred from the DNA itself. The sample holds about 95,000 clones; about 90% are singletons and the top ten take about 3.9%. This clone was seen once.

This receptor was taken from a woman between 45 and 65 years old in a cohort sampled during active COVID-19. The chain recombines TRBV5-4 with TRBJ1-3; unclear D gene. Sequencing input: peripheral blood. The CDR3 reads CASSSLGAGNTIYF. Written as DNA, the CDR3 is TGTGCCAGCAGCTCGCTCGGGGCTGGAAACACCATATATTTT.